This entry lists 22 T cell receptor beta chains sequenced from one sample in a study of blood T cell repertoires in COVID-19. Assay used: immunoSEQ multiplex PCR; TCRdb lists only in-frame clones, some missing. The sample consists of around 150,000 clones, about four fifths of them appearing once. Sequenced material: PBMCs or T cells enriched from blood (not recorded which). The receptors stem from a woman in her sixties who had recovered from COVID-19.

The V and J genes are TRBV5-4 and TRBJ2-5; possible D gene TRBD2, 6 bases. V lost 0 bases and J lost 5, with 17 bases in between. Germline assignment: CDR1 SGHNT and CDR2 YYREEE (reference sequence). The CDR3 is 16 residues long. CDR3 nucleotide sequence: TGTGCCAGCAGCTTGGCCGGGAGCGGTGCGATGGAGACCCAGTACTTC. This sequence encodes CASSLAGSGAMETQYF.

This rearrangement joins TRBV11-2 to TRBJ2-7; D gene uncertain. V lost 1 base, J lost 1 base, and 11 bases lay in between. From germline, CDR1 is SGHAT and CDR2 FQNNGV. CDR3 size: 15 residues. As DNA, the CDR3 is TGTGCCAGCAGCTTAGGGTCGACTTCTTCCTACGAGCAGTACTTC. Translated, it gives CASSLGSTSSYEQYF. The entire variable domain, with the rest obtained from reference TRBV11-2 and TRBJ2-7, is as follows: EAGVAQSPRYKIIEKRQSVAFWCNPISGHATLYWYQQILGQGPKLLIQFQNNGVVDDSQLPKDRFSAERLKGVDSTLKIQPAKLEDSAVYLCASSLGSTSSYEQYFGPGTRLTVT.

The chain has TRBV6-4 and TRBJ2-2; 8 bases are shared with TRBD1. Germline CDR1 reads MRHNA; CDR2 reads SNTAGT. The junction had 3 bases not matched to a gene; V was cut back by 8 bases and J by 4 bases. CDR3 length: 13 residues. This CDR3 is CASGTGFTGELFF. DNA of the CDR3: TGTGCCAGCGGGACAGGATTCACCGGGGAGCTGTTTTTT.

The V call is TRBV5-1, the J call TRBJ2-7; TRBD1 might be the D (5 bases). Germline V lookup: CDR1 SGHRS, CDR2 YFSETQ. Trimming removed 0 bases from V and 6 bases from J, with 16 bases in between. The CDR3 loop spans 15 amino acids. CDR3 nucleotides: TGCGCCAGCAGCTTGGATGGGCAGGGTTATGGCGAGCAGTACTTC. This translates into CASSLDGQGYGEQYF. The full variable domain, in which reference TRBV5-1 and TRBJ2-7 provide the parts outside the CDR3, is KAGVTQTPRYLIKTRGQQVTLSCSPISGHRSVSWYQQTPGQGLQFLFEYFSETQRNKGNFPGRFSGRQFSNSRSEMNVSTLELGDSALYLCASSLDGQGYGEQYFGPGTRLTVT.

The table lists this clone with a count of one. This rearrangement joins TRBV27 to TRBJ1-1, with 7 bases fitting TRBD1. The V gene's germline CDR1 is MNHEY and CDR2 SMNVEV (reference sequence). This CDR3 has 17 residues. V was pared by 0 bases and J by 3 bases, with 10 bases of the junction left unmatched. DNA of the CDR3: TGTGCCAGCAGTTTATCTCGTACAGGGGCGGAGGACACTGAAGCTTTCTTT. It yields the protein CASSLSRTGAEDTEAFF.

This clone was observed a few times. The sample has other DNA sequences that encode this CDR3 too. The chain uses TRBV27 and TRBJ2-1, with 10 nucleotides matching TRBD2. Germline CDR1 and CDR2: MNHEY and SMNVEV (reference sequence). J gave up 4 bases and V 6 bases, and 6 bases lay outside the gene matches. The CDR3 covers 15 residues. CDR3 region: CASSQIAGGYNEQFF. The CDR3 bases are TGTGCCAGCAGCCAAATAGCGGGGGGTTACAATGAGCAGTTCTTC.

As DNA, the CDR3 is TGTGCCAGCAGCCGGACAGGGATAAACACTGAAGCTTTCTTT. Its translation is CASSRTGINTEAFF. The rearrangement links TRBV6-4 to TRBJ1-1; 8 bases fit TRBD1. CDR1 is MRHNA, CDR2 SNTAGT, per germline. CDR3 length equals 14 residues. With 6 bases clipped from V and 2 bases from J, the junction kept 5 bases outside the gene matches.

The chain is built from TRBV9 and TRBJ1-3, with TRBD1 matching 9 bases. The CDR3 consists of 14 residues. CDR1 is SGDLS and CDR2 is YYNGEE in the germline V gene. V gave up 6 bases and J gave up 4 bases; unmatched junction bases: 5. In nucleotides, the CDR3 is TGTGCCAGCAACAAACAGGGGGCGGGAAACACCATATATTTT. Its translation is CASNKQGAGNTIYF.

This clone was seen more than once but under ten times. The chain has TRBV11-2 and TRBJ2-1; 9 bases agree with TRBD2. The CDR3 contains 12 residues. The V segment lost 7 bases and the J segment 6 bases; nucleotides outside the gene matches: 1. Germline values: CDR1 SGHAT, CDR2 FQNNGV. CDR3 protein: CASTGLANEQFF. In DNA form, the CDR3 reads TGTGCCAGCACGGGACTAGCCAATGAGCAGTTCTTC.

Notes on this clone: In the same sample, other DNA sequences code for this CDR3. V and J are TRBV5-6 and TRBJ2-5; 15 nucleotides agree with TRBD2. The CDR3 is 16 residues long. Germline V gene sequence: CDR1 SGHDT, CDR2 YYEEEE. V lost 4 bases, J lost 2 bases, and 3 bases stayed unmatched. This CDR3 is CASSKGLAGGQETQYF. CDR3 bases: TGTGCCAGCAGCAAAGGACTAGCGGGGGGGCAAGAGACCCAGTACTTC.

The CDR3 sequence is CASTLWGQVGANVLTF. The CDR3 bases are TGTGCCAGCACCCTGTGGGGGCAGGTCGGGGCCAACGTCCTGACTTTC. The chain has TRBV2 and TRBJ2-6; D possibly corresponds to TRBD1 (6 bases). Germline CDR1 and CDR2: SNHLY and FYNNEI. The CDR3 length is 16 residues. Trimming shortened V by 7 bases and J by 4 bases, and 17 bases separated the two germline ends.

The rearrangement links TRBV7-7 to TRBJ2-7; 8 bases are a match to TRBD2. Germline lookup yields CDR1 SSHAT and CDR2 FNYEAQ (reference sequence). The CDR3 consists of 13 residues. Trimming took 8 bases from V and 6 from J; bases not matched to a gene: 9. The DNA of the CDR3 is TGTGCCAGCGCTATCGCGGGGGGTCTCGAGCAGTACTTC. Translation gives CASAIAGGLEQYF.

The V and J genes are TRBV4-1 and TRBJ2-7, with TRBD2 matching 9 bases. Germline V gene sequence: CDR1 MGHRA, CDR2 YSYEKL. The CDR3 is 15 residues long. The V and J ends lost 3 bases and 2 bases, in that order; junction bases with no gene match: 5. The CDR3 DNA follows: TGCGCCAGCAGCCACGGGGCGGGGGGGGCCTACGAGCAGTACTTC. Encoded protein: CASSHGAGGAYEQYF.

This clone was observed a handful of times. This chain uses TRBV4-1 with TRBJ2-3; no definite D call. The CDR3 is made up of 15 amino acids. In germline, CDR1 is MGHRA, CDR2 YSYEKL. Trimming removed 4 bases from V and 0 bases from J, with 11 bases in between. CDR3 in DNA: TGCGCCAGCAGCCTCCAACGGTTAAGCACAGATACGCAGTATTTT. This gives the protein CASSLQRLSTDTQYF.

This sequence joins TRBV2 and TRBJ1-2, with TRBD1 matching over 9 bases. The CDR3 sequence is 13 residues long. Per the germline V gene, CDR1 is SNHLY and CDR2 is FYNNEI. The V segment lost 6 bases and the J segment 6 bases; nucleotides outside the gene matches: 5. This CDR3 reads CASSRRQGDGYTF. CDR3 nucleotide sequence: TGTGCCAGCAGCCGTAGACAGGGGGATGGCTACACCTTC.

CDR3 coding DNA: TGCGCCAGCAGCAGTGACCCGGGACAGGAAAACTATGGCTACACCTTC. Protein product: CASSSDPGQENYGYTF. V usage is TRBV5-1 and J usage is TRBJ1-2, with 8 bases aligning to TRBD1. V trimming: 4 bases; J trimming: 2 bases; junction bases outside the gene matches: 10. The germline V gene has CDR1 SGHRS and CDR2 YFSETQ. The CDR3 consists of 16 residues.

This chain uses TRBV25-1 with TRBJ2-7, with TRBD1 as a possible D gene (5 bases). The CDR3 spans 15 residues. V lost 4 bases to trimming and J lost 5 bases, with 18 bases between them. In germline, CDR1 is MGHDK, CDR2 SYGVNS. This chain's CDR3 is CASSAGQGIFHEQYF. DNA of the CDR3: TGTGCCAGCAGTGCCGGGCAGGGTATATTTCACGAGCAGTACTTC.

This clone was seen once. The chain carries TRBV6-5 and TRBJ2-5; weak D call: TRBD1 (6 bases). The CDR3 covers 13 residues. Germline V lookup: CDR1 MNHEY, CDR2 SVGAGI. V was pared by 6 bases and J by 5 bases, with 13 bases between. The CDR3 nucleotides read TGTGCCAGCAGCCGGTGGCAGGGGGAGACCCAGTACTTC. Translation: CASSRWQGETQYF.

The rearrangement links TRBV4-1 to TRBJ2-3; D may be TRBD2 (6 bases). The germline gives CDR1 MGHRA, CDR2 YSYEKL. The CDR3 contains 14 residues. Trimming left V 0 bases short and J 6 bases short, with 10 bases between. The CDR3 loop is CASSQDRAGDTQYF. The CDR3 bases are TGCGCCAGCAGCCAAGATCGGGCGGGGGATACGCAGTATTTT.

V and J are TRBV15 and TRBJ2-1; tentatively, D is TRBD2 (5 bases). Looked up from germline, CDR1 is LNHNV and CDR2 is YYDKDF (reference sequence). The CDR3 loop spans 16 amino acids. With 3 bases removed from V and 0 bases from J, the gap between germline ends came to 12 bases. CDR3 bases: TGTGCCACCAGCAGCTGGAGCGGCTCCTCCTACAATGAGCAGTTCTTC. Translating it yields CATSSWSGSSYNEQFF.

This rearrangement joins TRBV30 to TRBJ1-5; 10 nucleotides align to TRBD1. The CDR3 covers 14 residues. CDR1 is GTSNPN and CDR2 is SVGIG in the germline V gene (reference sequence). Trimming cost V 4 bases and J 7 bases; bases outside gene matches: 7. CDR3 nucleotides: TGTGCCTGGACTTCGGGACAGGGGAGACAGCCCCAGCATTTT. Its translation is CAWTSGQGRQPQHF.

The V and J genes are TRBV18 and TRBJ1-2, with 10 bases lining up with TRBD1. Germline trimming cut 3 bases from V and 5 bases from J; bases unmatched to any gene: 6. The CDR3 is 15 amino acids. Germline V gene sequence: CDR1 KGHSH, CDR2 LQKENI. CDR3 sequence: CASSPSGQGKYGYTF. DNA of the CDR3: TGTGCCAGCTCACCCTCGGGACAGGGGAAATATGGCTACACCTTC.